Listed below are T cell receptor beta chains from one sample, sequenced in a study of cytomegalovirus exposure and HLA in healthy donors. The method was immunoSEQ multiplex PCR; TCRdb's version includes in-frame clones alone and lacks a portion of them. The table includes more than 120,000 clones, more than 85% detected once. Material for sequencing was PBMCs. These receptor sequences come from a young man in good health and CMV-seropositive. CDR3s include the opening cysteine and the closing phenylalanine or tryptophan. The D gene is left open where the match is weak. The size field is filled for only some rows; it gives once, few, many or a size class.

abundance	d_gene	v_gene	j_gene	CDR3nt	CDR3aa
-	TRBD2	TRBV7-9	TRBJ2-2	TGTGCCAGCCGAGGGACTAGCGGGGGGCACACCGGGGAGCTGTTTTTT	CASRGTSGGHTGELFF
-	TRBD2	TRBV6-1	TRBJ2-3	TGTGCCAGCAGTACCGGACTAGGCACAGATACGCAGTATTTT	CASSTGLGTDTQYF
-	TRBD2	TRBV12-5	TRBJ2-1	TGTGCTAGTGGTTTGACTAGCGCTAACAATGAGCAGTTCTTC	CASGLTSANNEQFF
-	TRBD1	TRBV9	TRBJ2-7	TGTGCCAGCAGCGTAGGAGGGGGCGGCTCCTACGAGCAGTACTTC	CASSVGGGGSYEQYF
-	-	TRBV6-5	TRBJ1-3	TGTGCCAGCAGTTACACTGTATCTGGAAACACCATATATTTT	CASSYTVSGNTIYF
-	-	TRBV27	TRBJ2-7	TGTGCCAGCAGCCCCACACCAGATTCCTCCTACGAGCAGTACTTC	CASSPTPDSSYEQYF
-	TRBD2	TRBV27	TRBJ2-1	TGTGCCAGCAGTTTTGGGGGGGAGGGGTACAATGAGCAGTTCTTC	CASSFGGEGYNEQFF
-	-	TRBV18	TRBJ1-1	TGTGCCAGCTCACCAGCTGGGGGCATGGGCACTGAAGCTTTCTTT	CASSPAGGMGTEAFF
-	TRBD1	TRBV30	TRBJ2-7	TGTGCCTGGAGTGGGAGTTCCCGGGGACAGGGGAATTTCTACGAGCAGTACTTC	CAWSGSSRGQGNFYEQYF
once	-	TRBV30	TRBJ2-1	TGTGCCTGGAGCGACAATGAGCAGTTCTTC	CAWSDNEQFF
-	TRBD2	TRBV9	TRBJ2-1	TGTGCCAGCAGCAGGACAGCACTAGCGGACAATGAGCAGTTCTTC	CASSRTALADNEQFF
-	-	TRBV5-1	TRBJ2-2	TGCGCCAGCAGCCTGGGACTGAACACCGGGGAGCTGTTTTTT	CASSLGLNTGELFF
-	-	TRBV5-4	TRBJ1-3	TGTGCCAGCAGCCCCTTTACTGGAAACACCATATATTTT	CASSPFTGNTIYF
-	-	TRBV13	TRBJ2-7	TGTGCCAGCAGCCCAGTGGGGGGAGTAAGCGAGCAGTACTTC	CASSPVGGVSEQYF
-	-	TRBV11-3	TRBJ2-5	TGTGCCAGCAGCTTAGAGGGCCAGGAGGGAGAGACCCAGTACTTC	CASSLEGQEGETQYF
-	TRBD1	TRBV5-4	TRBJ2-2	TGTGCCAGCAGCTTCGGACAGGCATTTGCCGGGGAGCTGTTTTTT	CASSFGQAFAGELFF
once	-	TRBV29-1	TRBJ2-1	TGCAGCGTTGTGGGGCTGTCCCACAATGAGCAGTTCTTC	CSVVGLSHNEQFF
-	TRBD1	TRBV6-1	TRBJ1-2	TGTGCCAGCACCCCCTGGGACAGGGCCCCTGATGGCTACACCTTC	CASTPWDRAPDGYTF
-	TRBD1	TRBV30	TRBJ1-2	TGTGCCTGGAGTAGGGGACAGGCTTCCTGGGGCTACACCTTC	CAWSRGQASWGYTF
-	-	TRBV19	TRBJ2-7	TGTGCCAGTAGTATCGCAGGTAACGAGCAGTACTTC	CASSIAGNEQYF